What follows are 9 T cell receptor beta chains derived from one specimen sequenced in a study of blood T cell repertoires in COVID-19. Sequenced by immunoSEQ multiplex PCR; TCRdb stores in-frame clones only, minus some. The top ten clones hold 4.8% of a sample with approximately 220,000 clones, 80% to 90% of them seen once. Sequenced material: PBMCs or T cells enriched from blood (not recorded which). The receptors here all came from a woman in her forties or fifties who had been exposed to COVID-19.

In DNA form, the CDR3 reads TGTGCCAGCAGCCGCGGTAGAGAAGGGAGGAATGAGCAGTTCTTC. It codes for CASSRGREGRNEQFF. The chain carries TRBV3-1 (or the pseudogene TRBV3-2) and TRBJ2-1, with a possible D match to TRBD2 (6 bases). CDR1 is LGHDT and CDR2 is YNNKEL in the germline V gene (reference sequence). The CDR3 extends over 15 amino acids. V shed 4 bases and J shed 7 bases, with 17 bases lying between them.

This chain uses TRBV9 with TRBJ2-3; TRBD2 matches at 16 bases. V gave up 4 bases and J gave up 3 bases; unmatched junction bases: 5. The CDR3 runs to 17 residues. Germline CDR1 is SGDLS and CDR2 is YYNGEE. CDR3 loop: CASSPGLAGGRTDTQYF. CDR3 bases: TGTGCCAGCAGCCCGGGACTAGCGGGGGGGAGGACAGATACGCAGTATTTT.

The V gene is TRBV5-1, the J gene TRBJ2-3; a weak D match, TRBD2 (5 bases). Germline CDR1 is SGHRS and CDR2 is YFSETQ. This CDR3 has 17 residues. V gave up 4 bases and J gave up 1 base, with 19 bases separating them. The CDR3 nucleotides are TGCGCCAGCAGCCCCGAGATCGGACTCGGCGGCACAGATACGCAGTATTTT. This codes for CASSPEIGLGGTDTQYF.

The V call is TRBV3-1 (or the pseudogene TRBV3-2), the J call TRBJ2-7; the D gene is possibly TRBD2 (6 bases). CDR3 length: 13 residues. The germline gives CDR1 LGHDT, CDR2 YNNKEL (reference sequence). V was cut by 4 bases and J by 1 base, with 8 bases left in between. CDR3: CASSLRGSYEQYF. The DNA of the CDR3 is TGTGCCAGCAGCCTCCGGGGGTCCTACGAGCAGTACTTC.

The CDR3 DNA is TGTGCCACCAGTGACCCTACTAGCGGGGGGGAATATCGGCAGTACTTC. Amino acids: CATSDPTSGGEYRQYF. This rearrangement joins TRBV24-1 to TRBJ2-7, with TRBD2 matching 13 bases. This CDR3 region has 16 residues. Per the germline V gene, CDR1 is KGHDR and CDR2 is SFDVKD. Trimming at V came to 4 bases and at J to 9 bases, leaving 11 bases not matched to a gene.

The V and J genes are TRBV28 and TRBJ1-2; a weak D match, TRBD1 (5 bases). Germline values: CDR1 MDHEN, CDR2 SYDVKM. The CDR3 has 14 residues. The V end was cut by 6 bases, the J end by 4 bases, with 15 bases between. DNA of the CDR3: TGTGCCAGCAGCCCTAGAAGGGGTGTCTATGGCTACACCTTC. This translates into CASSPRRGVYGYTF.

This chain joins TRBV6-5 and TRBJ1-2; D is unresolved. Looked up from germline, CDR1 is MNHEY and CDR2 is SVGAGI. This CDR3 has 13 amino acids. V was clipped by 5 bases and J by 3 bases, with 10 bases between them. The CDR3 is CASSTSLDYGYTF. CDR3 in DNA: TGTGCCAGCAGTACGAGTTTGGACTATGGCTACACCTTC.

The V call is TRBV6-5, the J call TRBJ2-7, with no clear D. The germline CDR1 and CDR2 sequences are MNHEY and SVGAGI. The CDR3 sequence is 12 residues long. Trimming removed 6 bases from V and 3 bases from J, with 9 bases in between. The CDR3 sequence is CASSVRVYEQYF. The CDR3 DNA sequence: TGTGCCAGCAGCGTCCGGGTCTACGAGCAGTACTTC.

Only a few counts were recorded for this clone. This chain uses TRBV6-1 with TRBJ2-7; 7 bases are a match to TRBD2. V trimming: 2 bases; J trimming: 5 bases; junction bases outside the gene matches: 9. This CDR3 comprises 15 residues. From germline, CDR1 is MNHNS and CDR2 SASEGT. In nucleotides, the CDR3 is TGTGCCAGCAGTGAATCGGGCGGGGGAGTCGACGAGCAGTACTTC. Its translation: CASSESGGGVDEQYF.